These 23 T cell receptor beta chains were sequenced from one sample in a study of T cell repertoires in cytomegalovirus infection. These receptors are not linked to any known antigen. TCRdb analysed the reads with MiXCR anew, one entry per CDR3 protein. The data show approximately 600,000 distinct CDR3 sequences, around 40% seen once. This specimen was cultured PBMCs, taken from culture after CMV antigen stimulation. These receptors were obtained from a human donor in good health (CMV status not recorded). Some clones in this sample may be carry-over from other donors' samples.

The table lists this clonotype with many counts. V and J are TRBV24-1 and TRBJ1-1, with 9 bases matching TRBD1. Germline V gene data show CDR1 as KGHDR and CDR2 as SFDVKD. The CDR3 is 15 amino acids. V gave up 9 bases and J gave up 2 bases; unmatched junction bases: 9. CDR3 sequence reads: CATAPGTGTNTEAFF. CDR3 nucleotide sequence: TGTGCCACCGCACCCGGGACAGGGACCAACACTGAAGCTTTCTTT.

This clonotype appeared a few times. Germline is not matched at one junction end, which may reflect a read error. The chain combines TRBV6-1 with TRBJ2-5; TRBD2 is a possible D gene (7 bases). CDR3 size: 17 residues. CDR1 and CDR2 (germline): MNHNS, SASEGT. The CDR3 coding sequence is TGTGCCAGCAGCAAAGGGGGAGGGACATACTCCCAAGGGACCCAGTACTTC. Protein product: CASSKGGGTYSQGTQYF.

This clonotype was counted once. The chain carries TRBV24-1 and TRBJ2-2; D gene uncertain. The CDR3 consists of 11 residues. CDR1 and CDR2 from the germline V gene are KGHDR and SFDVKD. V lost 7 bases and J 9 bases, leaving 8 bases between the germline ends. The CDR3 bases are TGTGCCACCAGCCGCGGTAGGGAGCTGTTTTTT. As protein: CATSRGRELFF.

Turning to this clonotype: The junction departs from the called germline gene at one end, perhaps through a read error. The chain employs TRBV11-2 and TRBJ2-7; 7 bases match TRBD2. Germline CDR1 is SGHAT and CDR2 is FQNNGV. CDR3 size: 16 residues. The CDR3 region has the DNA TGTGCCAGCAGCTTATCGGGAGCGGGGACCTCCTACGCGCAGTACTTC. Its protein is CASSLSGAGTSYAQYF.

This clonotype came up many times. The chain couples TRBV7-8 to TRBJ1-6; D gene ambiguous. There are 12 residues in the CDR3. V lost 6 bases to trimming and J lost 8 bases, with 8 bases between them. Germline CDR1 and CDR2: SGHVS and FQNEAQ. For the CDR3, the DNA is TGTGCCAGCAGACATCTCGATTCACCCCTCCACTTT. Its protein is CASRHLDSPLHF.

This clonotype was recorded many times. The gene calls are TRBV7-2 and TRBJ1-6; D gene unclear. This CDR3 contains 14 residues. V lost 0 bases and J lost 6, with 6 bases in between. Germline CDR1 and CDR2: SGHTA and FQGNSA. CDR3 region: CASSLAGSNSPLHF. The CDR3 DNA reads as TGTGCCAGCAGCTTAGCCGGTTCTAATTCACCCCTCCACTTT. Full variable domain (outside the CDR3, taken from reference TRBV7-2 and TRBJ1-6): GAGVSQSPSNKVTEKGKDVELRCDPISGHTALYWYRQSLGQGLEFLIYFQGNSAPDKSGLPSDRFSAERTGGSVSTLTIQRTQQEDSAVYLCASSLAGSNSPLHFGNGTRLTVT.

This chain connects TRBV27 to TRBJ1-2; D is perhaps TRBD1 (5 bases). The CDR3 spans 13 residues. The V end lost 4 bases, the J end lost 5 bases, and 11 bases lay between the germline ends. Germline assignment: CDR1 MNHEY and CDR2 SMNVEV (reference sequence). In DNA form, the CDR3 reads TGTGCCAGCAGTTCGGGACCCCCGTATGGCTACACCTTC. Encoded protein: CASSSGPPYGYTF.

A few counts support this clonotype. V usage is TRBV7-2 and J usage is TRBJ2-1; perhaps TRBD2 as D (6 bases). This CDR3 comprises 15 residues. Germline lookup yields CDR1 SGHTA and CDR2 FQGNSA. V shed 0 bases and J shed 9 bases, with 15 bases lying between them. The CDR3 region has the DNA TGTGCCAGCAGCTTAGCGTTAGCGGTGACCGGTGAGCAGTTCTTC. As protein: CASSLALAVTGEQFF.

This chain joins TRBV10-3 and TRBJ1-2; D is unclear. The CDR3 loop spans 12 amino acids. Germline V CDR1 and CDR2: ENHRY, SYGVKD. V was pared by 10 bases and J by 4 bases, with 13 bases between. The CDR3 DNA follows: TGTGCCACCATGGGATCAGGCTATGGCTACACCTTC. Amino acid sequence: CATMGSGYGYTF.

The rearrangement links TRBV6-2 or TRBV6-3 to TRBJ2-3; maybe TRBD2 (6 bases). The CDR3 totals 15 residues. The V and J ends lost 6 bases and 5 bases respectively, with 18 bases between them. Germline V gene sequence: CDR1 MNHEY, CDR2 SVGEGT. For the CDR3, the DNA is TGTGCCAGCAGCCCACGGTGGAGGGCTTTAGATACGCAGTATTTT. It encodes CASSPRWRALDTQYF.

V and J are TRBV11-2 and TRBJ2-7; no reliable D call. V was trimmed by 8 bases and J by 1 base, leaving 12 bases between them. Germline V gene lookup returns CDR1 SGHAT and CDR2 FQNNGV. The CDR3 spans 13 residues. CDR3: CASGNYRSYEQYF. In DNA, the CDR3 is TGTGCCAGCGGCAATTATAGATCCTACGAGCAGTACTTC.

The CDR3 DNA reads TGTGCCAGCACTTCAGGGCAAGAGCAGTTCTTC. Translation: CASTSGQEQFF. The chain carries TRBV6-2 or TRBV6-3 and TRBJ2-1; possibly TRBD1 for D (5 bases). Germline lookup yields CDR1 MNHEY and CDR2 SVGEGT. The CDR3 totals 11 residues. V gave up 7 bases and J gave up 10 bases, with 11 bases separating them.

This clonotype appeared a few times. CDR3 region: CASRYLGTAVDEQYF. In DNA form, the CDR3 reads TGTGCCAGCAGGTACCTCGGGACAGCCGTAGACGAGCAGTACTTC. The J gene is TRBJ2-7, the V gene TRBV6-6; 7 bases match TRBD1. The germline V gene encodes CDR1 MNHNY and CDR2 SVGAGI (reference sequence). Trimming at V came to 6 bases and at J to 5 bases, leaving 13 bases not matched to a gene. The CDR3 is made up of 15 amino acids.

CDR3 region: CASSLLTGTGTSTDTQYF. In DNA, the CDR3 is TGTGCCAGCAGCCTCTTAACCGGGACCGGAACCAGCACAGATACGCAGTATTTT. J is TRBJ2-3 and V is TRBV11-2; D is tentatively TRBD1 or TRBD2 (5 bases each). Trimming took off 5 bases at V and 0 bases at J, with 21 bases between the two ends. CDR3 length equals 18 residues. Germline loops: CDR1 SGHAT, CDR2 FQNNGV.

The chain couples TRBV12-3 or TRBV12-4 to TRBJ2-3; no definite D call. This CDR3 spans 16 amino acids. V was clipped by 1 base and J by 0 bases, with 11 bases between them. The CDR3 DNA reads as TGTGCCAGCAGTTTAGAGCCTGGAACTAGCACAGATACGCAGTATTTT. This sequence encodes CASSLEPGTSTDTQYF.

The CDR3 coding sequence is TGTGCCAGCAGCTTGGCGGGAGGGCAATACAATGAGCAGTTCTTC. Its protein product is CASSLAGGQYNEQFF. This sequence joins TRBV7-6 and TRBJ2-1, with 9 bases identical to TRBD2. CDR3 size: 15 residues. The V gene's germline CDR1 is SGHVS and CDR2 FNYEAQ. After removal of 3 bases from V and 4 bases from J, the junction contained 4 bases not matched to a gene.

The chain uses TRBV15 and TRBJ2-3, with 7 bases lining up with TRBD2. With V trimmed by 5 bases and J by 0 bases, 5 bases remained unmatched. From germline, CDR1 is LNHNV and CDR2 YYDKDF (reference sequence). The CDR3 is made up of 15 amino acids. The CDR3 nucleotides are TGTGCCACCAGCCGGGGAGGGAGTAGCACAGATACGCAGTATTTT. Its translation: CATSRGGSSTDTQYF.

This chain uses TRBV7-8 with TRBJ1-6; 12 bases agree with TRBD1. Germline V lookup: CDR1 SGHVS, CDR2 FQNEAQ. Trimming cost V 5 bases and J 8 bases; bases outside gene matches: 10. The CDR3 spans 17 residues. The CDR3 spells CASSVGQGAYSYSPLHF. In DNA, the CDR3 is TGTGCCAGCAGCGTGGGACAGGGGGCGTATAGTTATTCACCCCTCCACTTT.

V and J are TRBV14 and TRBJ2-3; D gene ambiguous. V was pared by 1 base and J by 2 bases, with 13 bases between. Germline CDR1 reads SGHDN; CDR2 reads FVKESK. This CDR3 region has 16 residues. CDR3 nucleotides: TGTGCCAGCAGCCAAGCCCTTCAGCGCAACACAGATACGCAGTATTTT. Its protein product is CASSQALQRNTDTQYF.

The V and J genes are TRBV7-6 and TRBJ2-3, with TRBD2 matching 10 bases. The CDR3 is made up of 15 amino acids. V dropped 5 bases and J dropped 5; count of bases not matched to a gene: 7. Germline CDR1 is SGHVS and CDR2 is FNYEAQ. CDR3: CASSRSGRTGDTQYF. CDR3 nucleotide sequence: TGTGCCAGCAGCCGTAGCGGGAGGACAGGAGATACGCAGTATTTT.

This chain uses TRBV20-1 with TRBJ1-5; D perhaps matches TRBD1 (6 bases). V was clipped by 8 bases and J by 0 bases, with 17 bases between them. The CDR3 loop spans 15 amino acids. Germline lookup yields CDR1 DFQATT and CDR2 SNEGSKA (reference sequence). CDR3 nucleotides: TGCAGTTTCCTCGGACAGCCTACTAGCAATCAGCCCCAGCATTTT. Protein: CSFLGQPTSNQPQHF.

This clonotype was observed at least ten times. V and J are TRBV6-1 and TRBJ2-7; D may be TRBD1 (6 bases). Germline CDR1 is MNHNS and CDR2 is SASEGT. V lost 2 bases and J lost 6, with 17 bases in between. The CDR3 totals 15 residues. In nucleotides, the CDR3 is TGTGCCAGCAGTGAACCGGGACACTTAACGGGCGAGCAGTACTTC. This encodes CASSEPGHLTGEQYF.

The chain joins TRBV12-3 or TRBV12-4 to TRBJ1-1; D is undetermined. V lost 7 bases, J lost 1 base, and 10 bases lay in between. The CDR3 has 13 residues. The CDR3 DNA is TGTGCCAGCACCCGGGGAGAGAACACTGAAGCTTTCTTT. It translates to CASTRGENTEAFF.